This TCR beta chain was sequenced for a study of blood T cell repertoires in COVID-19. Study-level information: Material from acute and convalescent COVID-19 was sourced from the United States, Italy and Spain. In each case, the material was cDNA or gDNA derived from T cells, B-cell-depleted T cells, or PBMCs.

Original processing notes: Reference gene primer amplification in the assay estimated nucleated cell counts. Libraries were prepared by immunoSEQ multiplex PCR; TCRdb keeps only in-frame clonotypes and omits some of them. The D gene and trimming were derived from the DNA, and the V and J assignments and clone size from that table. This table holds some 670,000 clones, about 90% found once. The sequencing sample was made of peripheral blood. The TCR originated in a woman aged 18 to 35 with acute or convalescent COVID-19.

CDR3: CASSQGEDNYGYTF. CDR3 DNA sequence: TGTGCCAGCAGCCAAGGGGAGGATAACTATGGCTACACCTTC. This chain uses TRBV4-2 with TRBJ1-2; D unresolved. This CDR3 has 14 amino acids. Germline assignment: CDR1 LGHNA and CDR2 YNFKEQ. V was cut by 1 base and J by 1 base, with 7 bases left in between.